This TCR beta chain was documented in a study of shared clonotypes between healthy human individuals. Execution of the assay was at deep level. Clones were sequenced by immunoSEQ multiplex PCR, and TCRdb holds only the in-frame ones, with some missing. This table has about 1.5 million clones, around 97% appearing once. Notes on the study in general: A reduction in generation probabilities was seen for non-shared clonotypes relative to those shared by all four donors.

Concerning this clone: The antigen is not known.

CD45RA+ naive and CD45RA-negative memory subsets were separated from CD4+ cells. The sample comprised naive CD4+ T cells sorted from blood. Subset here: CD45RA+ positively selected. The sequence was obtained from a man under 40 in good health.

The CDR3 DNA sequence: TGTGCCAGCAGCACCGTGAAAAGGGGAGGAGACGGGGAGCTGTTTTTT. Its translation: CASSTVKRGGDGELFF. This sequence joins TRBV21-1 and TRBJ2-2; the D call TRBD2 from the table was never checked on the DNA. TRBV21-1 is an annotated pseudogene. The CDR3 runs to 16 residues.